Described below is a single T cell receptor beta chain sequence and its context. The antigen is unknown. CDR3 length: 14 amino acids. V gave up 7 bases and J gave up 5 bases, with 17 bases separating them. Germline-derived CDR1 and CDR2 are MNHEY and SVGAGI. This record belongs to a study of T cell responses to AZD1222 COVID-19 vaccine. Regarding the study as a whole: Spike-specific TCR breadth rose after two AZD1222 doses, and depth rose as well. In the spike-specific TCR repertoire, nearly half reportedly target unmutated variant regions. Vaccine-related CD4 TCRs covered spike, predominating at 160-218 and 743-854. The donors showed a predominance of white British ancestry and of females, with possible underestimation of clonal diversity.

Produced via immunoSEQ multiplex PCR; TCRdb's table is partial and in-frame only. Of 100,000 to 120,000 clones listed, roughly 90% are singletons. The rearrangement uses TRBV6-5 and TRBJ2-5; D gene uncertain. This material consisted of peripheral blood, taken 28 days after the second AZD1222 dose. The receptor was isolated from an adult who received the AZD1222 COVID-19 vaccine. As DNA, the CDR3 is TGTGCCAGCACCCACCCCCGGTTAGGGGAGACCCAGTACTTC. Amino acid sequence: CASTHPRLGETQYF.